These 27 T cell receptor beta chains originate from one sample sequenced in a study of cytomegalovirus exposure and HLA in healthy donors. Sequencing used immunoSEQ multiplex PCR; TCRdb keeps in-frame clones, though not all of them. This table has 50,000 to 65,000 clones, approximately 90% appearing once. The sample was PBMCs. Receptors originate from a woman aged 18-29 years in good health and CMV-seropositive.

The V gene is TRBV4-3, the J gene TRBJ1-1; no firm D call. Germline CDR1 LGHNA, CDR2 YSLEER. This CDR3 region has 13 residues. Between the trimmed V and J ends, which lost 6 bases and 2 bases, there was a span of 10 bases. This CDR3 reads CASRGRGNTEAFF. DNA for the CDR3: TGCGCCAGCAGGGGGAGAGGTAACACTGAAGCTTTCTTT.

There are a few counts of this clone. The chain is built from TRBV4-2 and TRBJ1-2, with a possible D match to TRBD1 (5 bases). The ends were cut back, 1 base at V and 4 bases at J, with 13 bases in the middle. There are 15 residues in the CDR3. Germline lookup yields CDR1 LGHNA and CDR2 YNFKEQ. CDR3 nucleotide sequence: TGTGCCAGCAGCCAAGCAGGGAAGGAAGGCTATGGCTACACCTTC. Translation gives CASSQAGKEGYGYTF.

V and J are TRBV10-3 and TRBJ1-5; D might be TRBD1 (5 bases). The CDR3 totals 18 residues. V shed 2 bases and J shed 2 bases, with 19 bases lying between them. Germline-derived CDR1 and CDR2 are ENHRY and SYGVKD. CDR3 protein: CAISEHGSPRDGNQPQHF. DNA for the CDR3: TGTGCCATCAGTGAGCATGGGTCGCCCAGGGATGGCAATCAGCCCCAGCATTTT.

The V call is TRBV5-4, the J call TRBJ2-3, with D unresolved. Germline V lookup: CDR1 SGHNT, CDR2 YYREEE (reference sequence). This CDR3 contains 16 residues. The V gene lost 2 bases and the J gene lost 1 base, with 14 bases spanning the gap. The DNA for the CDR3 is TGTGCCAGCAGCTTCCAGGTGACGCTGCGCACAGATACGCAGTATTTT. Residues: CASSFQVTLRTDTQYF. Supplemented by reference TRBV5-4 and TRBJ2-3, the full variable domain reads ETGVTQSPTHLIKTRGQQVTLRCSSQSGHNTVSWYQQALGQGPQFIFQYYREEENGRGNFPPRFSGLQFPNYSSELNVNALELDDSALYLCASSFQVTLRTDTQYFGPGTRLTVL.

This clone was counted a single time. The J gene is TRBJ1-4, the V gene TRBV28; D is perhaps TRBD1 (6 bases). Trimming took off 4 bases at V and 5 bases at J, with 20 bases between the two ends. The germline gives CDR1 MDHEN, CDR2 SYDVKM. The CDR3 sequence is 17 residues long. CDR3 residues: CASSWDYTGTSNEKLFF. The CDR3, as DNA: TGTGCCAGCAGTTGGGATTACACCGGGACAAGCAATGAAAAACTGTTTTTT.

This chain joins TRBV5-8 and TRBJ2-5, with 8 positions matching TRBD1. Germline V gene data show CDR1 as SGHTS and CDR2 as YDEGEE. The trim removed 6 bases at V and 5 bases at J, leaving 12 bases unmatched. The CDR3 covers 15 residues. CDR3 loop: CASNPDRVEWETQYF. CDR3 DNA: TGTGCCAGCAACCCGGACAGGGTGGAGTGGGAGACCCAGTACTTC.

The chain is built from TRBV30 and TRBJ1-3, with D maybe TRBD1 (5 bases). From germline, CDR1 is GTSNPN and CDR2 SVGIG (reference sequence). The length of the CDR3 is 18 residues. Trimming took off 5 bases at V and 0 bases at J, with 23 bases between the two ends. The CDR3 region is CAWRRGRVLSSSGNTIYF. The DNA of the CDR3 is TGTGCCTGGCGGAGGGGACGGGTCTTGTCTAGCTCTGGAAACACCATATATTTT.

The chain uses TRBV30 and TRBJ2-7, with D tentatively TRBD1 (6 bases). Germline V lookup: CDR1 GTSNPN, CDR2 SVGIG (reference sequence). Trimming left V 3 bases short and J 5 bases short, with 11 bases between. This CDR3 contains 12 residues. In nucleotides, the CDR3 is TGTGCCTGGAGGAAGACAGGCCACGAGCAGTACTTC. Protein sequence: CAWRKTGHEQYF.

The chain has TRBV11-2 and TRBJ2-3, with TRBD2 matching over 10 bases. This CDR3 has 15 amino acids. Germline CDR1 reads SGHAT; CDR2 reads FQNNGV. V was clipped by 2 bases and J by 1 base; unmatched bases: 0. The CDR3 sequence: CASSLLAGGTDTQYF. CDR3 DNA: TGTGCCAGCAGCTTACTAGCGGGGGGCACAGATACGCAGTATTTT.

The chain carries TRBV5-1 and TRBJ2-5; D perhaps matches TRBD2 (6 bases). Germline V gives CDR1 SGHRS, CDR2 YFSETQ. V was clipped by 1 base and J by 5 bases, with 15 bases between them. The CDR3 extends over 15 amino acids. The CDR3 is CASSLWPGSQETQYF. As DNA, the CDR3 is TGCGCCAGCAGCTTGTGGCCCGGGAGCCAGGAGACCCAGTACTTC.

This clone has more than one count but fewer than ten. The chain has TRBV28 and TRBJ2-1, with TRBD1 matching 7 bases. The CDR3 sequence is 15 residues long. CDR1 and CDR2 (germline): MDHEN, SYDVKM. V trimming: 5 bases; J trimming: 3 bases; junction bases outside the gene matches: 7. In nucleotides, the CDR3 is TGTGCCAGCAGTCCCGAAGGGGGCCTCTACAATGAGCAGTTCTTC. It specifies CASSPEGGLYNEQFF.

This rearrangement joins TRBV19 to TRBJ1-2; no clear D gene. The CDR3 consists of 13 residues. V lost 2 bases, J lost 8 bases, and 12 bases lay in between. Germline V lookup: CDR1 LNHDA, CDR2 SQIVND (reference sequence). In DNA, the CDR3 is TGTGCCAGTAGTATATATGGAGCTGGCGGCTACACCTTC. It is translated as CASSIYGAGGYTF.

The chain employs TRBV6-6 and TRBJ2-7; TRBD1 matches at 8 bases. This CDR3 region has 14 residues. The V gene's germline CDR1 is MNHNY and CDR2 SVGAGI (reference sequence). V shed 6 bases and J 3 bases; nucleotides not matched to a gene: 7. Here the CDR3 reads CASRVDRGDYEQYF. CDR3 bases: TGTGCCAGCAGAGTAGACAGGGGCGACTACGAGCAGTACTTC.

The V call is TRBV7-3, the J call TRBJ2-6, with 12 bases that match TRBD1. The trim removed 4 bases at V and 2 bases at J, leaving 9 bases unmatched. Germline CDR1 is SGHTA and CDR2 is FQGTGA. The CDR3 spans 19 residues. The DNA of the CDR3 is TGTGCCAGCAGCTATGCGGGACAGGGGGCAGGAGCTGGGGCCAACGTCCTGACTTTC. This encodes CASSYAGQGAGAGANVLTF.

The V and J genes are TRBV15 and TRBJ2-7, with 9 bases aligning to TRBD1. With 6 bases clipped from V and 4 bases from J, the junction kept 7 bases outside the gene matches. The CDR3 has 14 residues. Per the germline V gene, CDR1 is LNHNV and CDR2 is YYDKDF (reference sequence). CDR3 loop: CATSLTGGNYEQYF. The DNA of the CDR3 is TGTGCCACCAGTCTAACAGGGGGCAATTACGAGCAGTACTTC.

This clone came up a few times. The V and J genes are TRBV28 and TRBJ1-2; 8 nucleotides align to TRBD1. CDR1 is MDHEN, CDR2 SYDVKM, per germline. J gave up 4 bases and V 5 bases, and 3 bases lay outside the gene matches. The CDR3 is made up of 13 amino acids. The CDR3 DNA reads TGTGCCAGCAGTCAACAGGGGGGCTATGGCTACACCTTC. Residues: CASSQQGGYGYTF.

The V gene is TRBV5-4, the J gene TRBJ1-2; 7 bases fit TRBD1. V lost 0 bases, J lost 7 bases, and 6 bases stayed unmatched. CDR3 length: 14 residues. In germline, CDR1 is SGHNT, CDR2 YYREEE (reference sequence). The CDR3 region is CASSLAETGSGYTF. The CDR3 DNA reads as TGTGCCAGCAGCTTGGCCGAGACAGGGAGTGGCTACACCTTC. Together with reference TRBV5-4 and TRBJ1-2, the CDR3 gives the full variable domain: ETGVTQSPTHLIKTRGQQVTLRCSSQSGHNTVSWYQQALGQGPQFIFQYYREEENGRGNFPPRFSGLQFPNYSSELNVNALELDDSALYLCASSLAETGSGYTFGSGTRLTVV.

The genes are TRBV25-1 and TRBJ2-3; D unclear. Germline loops: CDR1 MGHDK, CDR2 SYGVNS. V lost 2 bases and J 0 bases, leaving 6 bases between the germline ends. The CDR3 length is 14 residues. The DNA of the CDR3 is TGTGCCAGCAGTGAAGAGTACAGCACAGATACGCAGTATTTT. This sequence encodes CASSEEYSTDTQYF.

This clone was picked up one time. V gene TRBV29-1 combines with J gene TRBJ2-2; TRBD1 matches 7 bases. CDR3 length: 14 residues. Germline loops: CDR1 SQVTM, CDR2 ANQGSEA. V dropped 4 bases and J dropped 6; count of bases not matched to a gene: 8. CDR3 in DNA: TGCAGCGTTGGGGCACAGGGGTATTCCGGGGAGCTGTTTTTT. Its translation is CSVGAQGYSGELFF.

The chain links TRBV28 to TRBJ1-2, with TRBD1 identical over 9 bases. The germline V gene has CDR1 MDHEN and CDR2 SYDVKM. Trimming took 4 bases from V and 7 from J; bases not matched to a gene: 13. There are 16 residues in the CDR3. Written as DNA, the CDR3 is TGTGCCAGCAGTTGGCAACTAACAGGGGGCCAGGGTGGCTACACCTTC. Encoded protein: CASSWQLTGGQGGYTF.

V usage is TRBV2 and J usage is TRBJ1-1; no reliable D call. The V end lost 4 bases, the J end lost 5 bases, and 14 bases lay between the germline ends. The CDR3 extends over 14 amino acids. In germline, CDR1 is SNHLY, CDR2 FYNNEI. The CDR3, as DNA: TGTGCCAGCAGTGTCTCAGGCGTTGGGACTGAAGCTTTCTTT. This encodes CASSVSGVGTEAFF.

The gene calls are TRBV5-4 and TRBJ1-4; possibly TRBD1 for D (6 bases). Looked up from germline, CDR1 is SGHNT and CDR2 is YYREEE (reference sequence). The CDR3 has 14 amino acids. The V gene lost 0 bases and the J gene lost 8 bases, with 11 bases spanning the gap. CDR3 sequence reads: CASSLGGLKEKLFF. The CDR3 DNA sequence: TGTGCCAGCAGCTTGGGGGGGCTGAAGGAAAAACTGTTTTTT.

This clone was seen once. The sample carries other DNA sequences with the same CDR3. This chain joins TRBV19 and TRBJ1-1; D remains ambiguous. The V gene lost 0 bases and the J gene lost 3 bases, with 5 bases spanning the gap. This CDR3 comprises 13 residues. Germline V lookup: CDR1 LNHDA, CDR2 SQIVND (reference sequence). The CDR3 spells CASSIDRDTEAFF. The CDR3 region has the DNA TGTGCCAGTAGTATAGACCGCGACACTGAAGCTTTCTTT.

V is TRBV18 and J is TRBJ2-1; a possible D gene is TRBD1 (5 bases). The CDR3 sequence is 13 residues long. Trimming shortened V by 6 bases and J by 3 bases, and 9 bases separated the two germline ends. Germline loops: CDR1 KGHSH, CDR2 LQKENI. The DNA of the CDR3 is TGTGCCAGCTCGTCCCAGGGCTACAATGAGCAGTTCTTC. It encodes CASSSQGYNEQFF.

The chain links TRBV15 to TRBJ1-4; TRBD1 might be the D (5 bases). CDR3 length equals 14 residues. Germline lookup yields CDR1 LNHNV and CDR2 YYDKDF (reference sequence). With 1 base removed from V and 7 bases from J, the gap between germline ends came to 10 bases. The CDR3 sequence is CATSRVGGVEKLFF. The CDR3 nucleotides are TGTGCCACCAGCAGAGTTGGGGGGGTTGAAAAACTGTTTTTT.

This chain uses TRBV7-2 with TRBJ1-2, with TRBD1 identical over 7 bases. This CDR3 has 15 residues. Germline trimming cut 5 bases from V and 4 bases from J; bases unmatched to any gene: 10. The germline gives CDR1 SGHTA, CDR2 FQGNSA. CDR3 loop: CASSLNQGEGYGYTF. In DNA form, the CDR3 reads TGTGCCAGCAGCCTAAATCAGGGGGAAGGCTATGGCTACACCTTC.

This chain links TRBV7-2 with TRBJ1-4, with a tentative D call TRBD1 (5 bases). The CDR3 runs 15 residues. The V gene lost 5 bases and the J gene lost 5 bases, with 15 bases spanning the gap. Germline CDR1 is SGHTA and CDR2 is FQGNSA. CDR3 region: CASSRLQASNEKLFF. The CDR3 region has the DNA TGTGCCAGCAGCCGTCTACAGGCGTCGAATGAAAAACTGTTTTTT.